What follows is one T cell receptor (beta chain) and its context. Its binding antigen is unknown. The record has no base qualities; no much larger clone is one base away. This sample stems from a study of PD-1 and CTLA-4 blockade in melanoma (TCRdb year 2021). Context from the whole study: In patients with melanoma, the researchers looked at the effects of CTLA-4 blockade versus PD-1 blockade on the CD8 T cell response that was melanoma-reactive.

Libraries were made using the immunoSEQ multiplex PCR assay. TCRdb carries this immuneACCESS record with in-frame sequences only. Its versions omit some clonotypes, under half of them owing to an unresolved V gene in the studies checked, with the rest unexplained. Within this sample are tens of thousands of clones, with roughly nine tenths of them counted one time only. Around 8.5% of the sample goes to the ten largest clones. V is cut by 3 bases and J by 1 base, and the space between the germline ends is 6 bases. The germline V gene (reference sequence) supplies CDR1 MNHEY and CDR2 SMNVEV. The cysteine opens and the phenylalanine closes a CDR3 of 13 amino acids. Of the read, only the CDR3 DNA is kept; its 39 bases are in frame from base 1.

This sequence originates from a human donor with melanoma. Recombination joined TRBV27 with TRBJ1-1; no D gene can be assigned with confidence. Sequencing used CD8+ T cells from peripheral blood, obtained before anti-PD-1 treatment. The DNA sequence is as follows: TGTGCCAGCAGTTTGCGATGGAACACTGAAGCTTTCTTT. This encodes CASSLRWNTEAFF.